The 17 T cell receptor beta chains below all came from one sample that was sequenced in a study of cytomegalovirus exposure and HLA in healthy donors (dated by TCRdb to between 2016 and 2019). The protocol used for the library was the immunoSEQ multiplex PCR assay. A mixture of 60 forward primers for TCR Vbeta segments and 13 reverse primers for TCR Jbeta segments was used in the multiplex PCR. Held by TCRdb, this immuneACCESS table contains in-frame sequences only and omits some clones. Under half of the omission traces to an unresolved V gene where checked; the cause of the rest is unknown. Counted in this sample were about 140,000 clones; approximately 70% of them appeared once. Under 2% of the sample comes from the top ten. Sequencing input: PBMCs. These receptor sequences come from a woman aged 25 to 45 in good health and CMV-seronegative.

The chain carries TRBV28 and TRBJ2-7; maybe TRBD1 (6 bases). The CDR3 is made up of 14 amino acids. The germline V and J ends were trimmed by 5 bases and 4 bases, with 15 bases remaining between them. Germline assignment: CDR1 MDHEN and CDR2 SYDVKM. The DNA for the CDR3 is TGTGCCAGCAGTACTCAAGGGGGTTTGTACGAGCAGTACTTC. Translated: CASSTQGGLYEQYF.

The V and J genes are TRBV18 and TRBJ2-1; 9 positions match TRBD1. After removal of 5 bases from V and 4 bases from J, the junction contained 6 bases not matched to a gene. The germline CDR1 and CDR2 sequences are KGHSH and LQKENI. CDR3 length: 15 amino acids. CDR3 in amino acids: CASSTRQGGYNEQFF. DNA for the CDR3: TGTGCCAGCTCAACAAGACAGGGGGGGTACAATGAGCAGTTCTTC. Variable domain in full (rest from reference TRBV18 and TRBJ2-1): NAGVMQNPRHLVRRRGQEARLRCSPMKGHSHVYWYRQLPEEGLKFMVYLQKENIIDESGMPKERFSAEFPKEGPSILRIQQVVRGDSAAYFCASSTRQGGYNEQFFGPGTRLTVL.

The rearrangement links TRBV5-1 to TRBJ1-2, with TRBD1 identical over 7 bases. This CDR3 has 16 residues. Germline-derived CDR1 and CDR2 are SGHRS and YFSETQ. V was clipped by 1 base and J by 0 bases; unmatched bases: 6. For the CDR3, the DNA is TGCGCCAGCAGCTTGAATCTGGACAGGCCTAACTATGGCTACACCTTC. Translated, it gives CASSLNLDRPNYGYTF.

CDR3 DNA: TGTGCCAGCAGCAAGGGAGGGGACGAGACCCAGTACTTC. It codes for CASSKGGDETQYF. This rearrangement joins TRBV2 to TRBJ2-5, with 7 positions matching TRBD2. Per the germline V gene, CDR1 is SNHLY and CDR2 is FYNNEI. The V and J ends lost 6 bases and 5 bases, in that order; junction bases with no gene match: 6. The CDR3 is 13 amino acids.

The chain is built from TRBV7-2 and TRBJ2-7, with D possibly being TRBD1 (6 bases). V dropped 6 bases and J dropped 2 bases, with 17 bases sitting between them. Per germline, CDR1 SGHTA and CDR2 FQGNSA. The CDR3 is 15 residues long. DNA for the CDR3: TGTGCCAGCAGGCCTACCGGGACAAATCCCTACGAGCAGTACTTC. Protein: CASRPTGTNPYEQYF.

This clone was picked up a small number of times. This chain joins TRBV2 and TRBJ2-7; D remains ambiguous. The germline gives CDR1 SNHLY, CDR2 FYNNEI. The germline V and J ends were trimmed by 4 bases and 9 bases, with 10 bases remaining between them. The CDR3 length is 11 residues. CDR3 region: CASSVKVGQYV. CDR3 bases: TGTGCCAGCAGTGTCAAAGTGGGGCAGTACGTC.

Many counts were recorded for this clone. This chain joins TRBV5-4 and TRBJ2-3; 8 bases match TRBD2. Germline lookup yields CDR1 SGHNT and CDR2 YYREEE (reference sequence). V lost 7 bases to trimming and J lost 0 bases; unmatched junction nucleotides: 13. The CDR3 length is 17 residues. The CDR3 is CASADLSGSFSTDTQYF. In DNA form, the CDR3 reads TGTGCCAGCGCTGACTTAAGCGGGAGTTTTAGCACAGATACGCAGTATTTT.

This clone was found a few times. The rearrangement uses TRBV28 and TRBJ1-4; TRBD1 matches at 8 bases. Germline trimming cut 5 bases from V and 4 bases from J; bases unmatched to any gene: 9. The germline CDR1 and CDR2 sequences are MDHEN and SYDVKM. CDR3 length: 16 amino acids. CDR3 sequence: CASSNSGQGFNEKLFF. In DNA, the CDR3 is TGTGCCAGCAGTAACTCCGGACAGGGCTTTAATGAAAAACTGTTTTTT.

The CDR3 reads CASRQDVSSYNEQFF. DNA for the CDR3: TGTGCCAGCAGACAGGATGTCAGCTCCTACAATGAGCAGTTCTTC. The V gene is TRBV7-3, the J gene TRBJ2-1, with a tentative D call TRBD1 (5 bases). The CDR3 consists of 15 residues. Trimming took 6 bases from V and 0 from J, leaving 12 bases between them. Germline loops: CDR1 SGHTA, CDR2 FQGTGA.

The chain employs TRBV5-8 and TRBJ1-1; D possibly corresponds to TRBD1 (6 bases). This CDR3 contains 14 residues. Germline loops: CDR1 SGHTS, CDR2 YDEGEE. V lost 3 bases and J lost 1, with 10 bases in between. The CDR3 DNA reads TGTGCCAGCAGCTATACAGGGAGGAACACTGAAGCTTTCTTT. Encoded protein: CASSYTGRNTEAFF.

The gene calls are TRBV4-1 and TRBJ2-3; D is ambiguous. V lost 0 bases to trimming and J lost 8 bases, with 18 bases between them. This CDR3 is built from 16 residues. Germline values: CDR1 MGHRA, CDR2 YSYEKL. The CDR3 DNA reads TGCGCCAGCAGCCAAGATATAATACCCGGTCCGGGTACGCAGTATTTT. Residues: CASSQDIIPGPGTQYF.

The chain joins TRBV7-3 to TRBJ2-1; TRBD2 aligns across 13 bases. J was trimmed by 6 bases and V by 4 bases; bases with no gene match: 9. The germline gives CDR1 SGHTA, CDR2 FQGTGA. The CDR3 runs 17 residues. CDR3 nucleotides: TGTGCCAGCAGCTCACTCGGGGGACTAGCGGGACCCAATGAGCAGTTCTTC. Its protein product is CASSSLGGLAGPNEQFF.

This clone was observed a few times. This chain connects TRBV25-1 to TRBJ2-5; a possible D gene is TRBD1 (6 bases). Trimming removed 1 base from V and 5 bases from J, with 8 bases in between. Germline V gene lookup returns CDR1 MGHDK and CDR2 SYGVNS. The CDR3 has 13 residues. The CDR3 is CASSEWGRETQYF. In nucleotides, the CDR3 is TGTGCCAGCAGTGAATGGGGGCGGGAGACCCAGTACTTC.

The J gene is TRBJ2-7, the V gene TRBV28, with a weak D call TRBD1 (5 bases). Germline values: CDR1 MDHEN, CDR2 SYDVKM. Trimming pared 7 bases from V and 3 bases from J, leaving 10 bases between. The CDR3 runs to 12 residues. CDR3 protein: CASTRAYYEQYF. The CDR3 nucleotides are TGTGCCAGCACCAGGGCGTACTACGAGCAGTACTTC.

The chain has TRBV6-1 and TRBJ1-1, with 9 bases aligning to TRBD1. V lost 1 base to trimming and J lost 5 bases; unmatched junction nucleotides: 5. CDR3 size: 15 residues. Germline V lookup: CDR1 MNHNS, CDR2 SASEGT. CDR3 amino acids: CASSEGTGEGTEAFF. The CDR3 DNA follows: TGTGCCAGCAGTGAAGGGACAGGGGAGGGTACTGAAGCTTTCTTT.

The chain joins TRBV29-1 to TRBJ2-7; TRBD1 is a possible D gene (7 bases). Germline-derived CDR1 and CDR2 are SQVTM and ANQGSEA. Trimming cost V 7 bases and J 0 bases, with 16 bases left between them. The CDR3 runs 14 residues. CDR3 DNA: TGCAGCGCCCGGAGGGGGCCCAGCTCCTACGAGCAGTACTTC. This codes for CSARRGPSSYEQYF.

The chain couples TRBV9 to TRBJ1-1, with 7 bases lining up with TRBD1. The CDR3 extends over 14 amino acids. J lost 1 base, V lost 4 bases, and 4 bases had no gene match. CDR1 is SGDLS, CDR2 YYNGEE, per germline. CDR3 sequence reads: CASSSDRTNTEAFF. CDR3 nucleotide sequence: TGTGCCAGCAGCTCGGACAGGACGAACACTGAAGCTTTCTTT.